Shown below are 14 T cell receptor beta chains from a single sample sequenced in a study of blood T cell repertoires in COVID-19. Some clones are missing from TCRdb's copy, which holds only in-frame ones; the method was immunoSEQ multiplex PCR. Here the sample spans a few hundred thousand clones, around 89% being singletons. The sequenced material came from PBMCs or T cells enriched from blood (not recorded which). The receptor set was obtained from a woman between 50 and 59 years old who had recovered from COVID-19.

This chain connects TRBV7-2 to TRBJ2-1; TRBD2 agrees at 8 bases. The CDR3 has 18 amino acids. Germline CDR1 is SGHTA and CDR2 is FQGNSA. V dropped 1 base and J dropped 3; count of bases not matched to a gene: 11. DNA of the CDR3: TGTGCCAGCAGCTTAGGGCGGTCGGCAGCGGGGGACTACAATGAGCAGTTCTTC. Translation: CASSLGRSAAGDYNEQFF.

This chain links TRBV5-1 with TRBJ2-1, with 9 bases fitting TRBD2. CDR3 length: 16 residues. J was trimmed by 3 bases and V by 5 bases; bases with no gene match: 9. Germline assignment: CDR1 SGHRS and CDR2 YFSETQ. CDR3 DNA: TGCGCCAGCAGATCGGGGGTTAGCGGGGGCTACAATGAGCAGTTCTTC. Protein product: CASRSGVSGGYNEQFF.

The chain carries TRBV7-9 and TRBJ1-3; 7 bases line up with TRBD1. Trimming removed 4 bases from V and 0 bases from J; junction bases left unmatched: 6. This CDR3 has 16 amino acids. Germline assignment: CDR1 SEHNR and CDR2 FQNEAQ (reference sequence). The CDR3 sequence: CASSSGQPSSGNTIYF. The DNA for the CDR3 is TGTGCCAGCAGCTCGGGACAGCCTAGCTCTGGAAACACCATATATTTT.

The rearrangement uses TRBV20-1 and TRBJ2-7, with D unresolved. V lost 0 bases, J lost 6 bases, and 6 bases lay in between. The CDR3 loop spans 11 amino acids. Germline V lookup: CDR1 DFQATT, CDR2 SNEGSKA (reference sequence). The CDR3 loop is CSARDLGEQYF. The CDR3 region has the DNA TGCAGTGCTAGAGACCTCGGCGAGCAGTACTTC.

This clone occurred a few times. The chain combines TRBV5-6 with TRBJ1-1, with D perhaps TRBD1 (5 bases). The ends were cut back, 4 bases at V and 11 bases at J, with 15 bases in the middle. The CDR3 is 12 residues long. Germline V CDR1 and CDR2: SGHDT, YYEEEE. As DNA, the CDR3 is TGTGCCAGCAGCCCGGGGGGTGAGCATGCTTTCTTT. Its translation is CASSPGGEHAFF.

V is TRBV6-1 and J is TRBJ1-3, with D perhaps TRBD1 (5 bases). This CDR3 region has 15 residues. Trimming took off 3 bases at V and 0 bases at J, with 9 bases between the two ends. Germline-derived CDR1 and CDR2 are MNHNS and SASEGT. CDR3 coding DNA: TGTGCCAGCAGTGACTACAGGAGCTCTGGAAACACCATATATTTT. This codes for CASSDYRSSGNTIYF.

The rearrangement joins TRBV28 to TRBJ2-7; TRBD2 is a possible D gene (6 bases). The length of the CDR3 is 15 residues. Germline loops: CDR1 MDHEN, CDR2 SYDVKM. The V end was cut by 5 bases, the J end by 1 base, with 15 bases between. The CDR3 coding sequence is TGTGCCAGCAGTCCTTTCCATCGGGAGTCCTACGAGCAGTACTTC. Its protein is CASSPFHRESYEQYF.

In DNA, the CDR3 is TGTGCCAGCACCTCGGTTGGTAGCTACGAGCAGTACTTC. It translates to CASTSVGSYEQYF. V usage is TRBV6-5 and J usage is TRBJ2-7, with D uncertain. CDR3 size: 13 residues. Germline CDR1 and CDR2: MNHEY and SVGAGI. Deletions cut 7 bases from V and 3 bases from J, with 13 bases between.

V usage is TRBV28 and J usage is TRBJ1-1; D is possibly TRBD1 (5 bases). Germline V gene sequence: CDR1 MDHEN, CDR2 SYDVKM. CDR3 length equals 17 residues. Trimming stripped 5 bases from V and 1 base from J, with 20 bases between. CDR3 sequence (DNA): TGTGCCAGCAGTCCACCAGACCGGAGGGGACCGAACACTGAAGCTTTCTTT. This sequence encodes CASSPPDRRGPNTEAFF.

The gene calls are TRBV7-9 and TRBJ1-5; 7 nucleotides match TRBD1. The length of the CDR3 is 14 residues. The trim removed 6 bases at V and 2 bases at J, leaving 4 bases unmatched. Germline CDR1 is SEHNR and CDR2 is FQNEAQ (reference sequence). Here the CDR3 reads CASSLGQGNQPQHF. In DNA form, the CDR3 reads TGTGCCAGCAGTCTCGGACAGGGCAATCAGCCCCAGCATTTT.

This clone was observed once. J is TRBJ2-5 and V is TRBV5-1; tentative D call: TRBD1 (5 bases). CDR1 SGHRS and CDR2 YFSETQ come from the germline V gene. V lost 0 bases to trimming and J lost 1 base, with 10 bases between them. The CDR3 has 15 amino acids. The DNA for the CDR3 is TGCGCCAGCAGCTTGGAGGACACCTTCCAAGAGACCCAGTACTTC. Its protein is CASSLEDTFQETQYF.

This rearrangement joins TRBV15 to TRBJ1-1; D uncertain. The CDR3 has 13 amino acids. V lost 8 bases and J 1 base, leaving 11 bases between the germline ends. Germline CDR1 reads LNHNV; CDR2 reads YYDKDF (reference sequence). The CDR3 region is CATRMAGNTEAFF. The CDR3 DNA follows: TGTGCCACCCGAATGGCGGGGAACACTGAAGCTTTCTTT.

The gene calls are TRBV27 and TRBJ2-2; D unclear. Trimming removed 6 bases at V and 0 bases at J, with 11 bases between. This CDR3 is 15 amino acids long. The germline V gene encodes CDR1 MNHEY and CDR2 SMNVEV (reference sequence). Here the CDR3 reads CASRPTAANTGELFF. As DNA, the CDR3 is TGTGCCAGCAGACCAACAGCAGCGAACACCGGGGAGCTGTTTTTT.

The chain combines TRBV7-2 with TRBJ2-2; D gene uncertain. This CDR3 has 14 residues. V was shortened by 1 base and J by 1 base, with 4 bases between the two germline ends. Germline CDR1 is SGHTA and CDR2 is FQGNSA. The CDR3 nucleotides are TGTGCCAGCAGCTTAGGAGAGAACACCGGGGAGCTGTTTTTT. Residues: CASSLGENTGELFF.